These 25 T cell receptor beta chains were all obtained from the same sample, sequenced in a study of blood T cell repertoires in COVID-19. Here immunoSEQ multiplex PCR was the method, and the copy in TCRdb shows in-frame clones only, minus some. Here the sample spans about 200,000 clones, 78% being singletons. The sample taken for sequencing was peripheral blood. These receptors came from a woman older than 75 with active or convalescent COVID-19.

The chain couples TRBV6-5 to TRBJ1-2; D is uncertain. CDR1 MNHEY and CDR2 SVGAGI come from the germline V gene. Trimming cost V 4 bases and J 6 bases, with 12 bases left between them. The CDR3 consists of 13 residues. CDR3 residues: CASSFPGLDGYTF. The CDR3 nucleotides read TGTGCCAGCAGTTTTCCGGGATTGGATGGCTACACCTTC.

The chain recombines TRBV15 with TRBJ2-1; 8 bases agree with TRBD2. The V gene end was trimmed by 9 bases and the J gene end by 1 base; junction bases not matched to a gene: 5. CDR1 is LNHNV and CDR2 is YYDKDF in the germline V gene (reference sequence). The CDR3 sequence is 14 residues long. CDR3 amino acids: CATTAGGSYNEQFF. The CDR3 coding sequence is TGTGCCACTACCGCGGGGGGTTCCTACAATGAGCAGTTCTTC.

V and J are TRBV14 and TRBJ1-2; 7 bases align to TRBD1. CDR3 size: 13 residues. J lost 2 bases, V lost 10 bases, and 7 bases had no gene match. Germline V gene data show CDR1 as SGHDN and CDR2 as FVKESK. The CDR3 DNA sequence: TGTGCCACCAACGCACAGGGGAACTATGGCTACACCTTC. Protein product: CATNAQGNYGYTF.

J is TRBJ2-3 and V is TRBV10-3, with 9 nucleotides matching TRBD2. The CDR3 consists of 18 residues. CDR1 and CDR2 (germline): ENHRY, SYGVKD. V dropped 0 bases and J dropped 0; count of bases not matched to a gene: 7. The CDR3 region is CAISESKGSGGSTDTQYF. The CDR3 region has the DNA TGTGCCATCAGTGAGTCGAAGGGTAGCGGGGGTAGCACAGATACGCAGTATTTT.

This clone was seen a handful of times. This chain links TRBV28 with TRBJ2-6, with D possibly matching TRBD2 (7 bases). The CDR3 totals 17 residues. V lost 5 bases and J 0 bases, leaving 14 bases between the germline ends. Germline CDR1 and CDR2: MDHEN and SYDVKM. CDR3 sequence reads: CASSRTGGISGANVLTF. The CDR3 region has the DNA TGTGCCAGCAGTAGAACGGGGGGCATCTCTGGGGCCAACGTCCTGACTTTC.

The rearrangement links TRBV5-1 to TRBJ1-1, with D unclear. Trimming stripped 5 bases from V and 3 bases from J, with 11 bases between. CDR3 size: 13 residues. The germline V gene encodes CDR1 SGHRS and CDR2 YFSETQ. The CDR3 here is CASRRIADTEAFF. For the CDR3, the DNA is TGCGCCAGCAGGAGGATAGCTGACACTGAAGCTTTCTTT.

This sequence joins TRBV5-1 and TRBJ2-7, with 9 bases that match TRBD2. The J segment lost 3 bases and the V segment lost 3 bases, leaving 7 bases of the junction unmatched. This CDR3 region has 15 residues. Germline loops: CDR1 SGHRS, CDR2 YFSETQ. CDR3 residues: CASSSPLAGNYEQYF. The DNA of the CDR3 is TGCGCCAGCAGCTCGCCTCTAGCGGGAAACTACGAGCAGTACTTC.

This chain connects TRBV7-6 to TRBJ2-7; 12 nucleotides match TRBD1. Germline V lookup: CDR1 SGHVS, CDR2 FNYEAQ. This CDR3 region has 16 residues. Unmatched junction bases numbered 12, after V lost 5 bases and J lost 7 bases. The CDR3 DNA reads TGTGCCAGCAGCCCCTTAGTGGGACAGGGGGCGGGTGAGCAGTACTTC. Its protein is CASSPLVGQGAGEQYF.

The chain joins TRBV5-8 to TRBJ1-1, with 7 positions matching TRBD1. V lost 4 bases to trimming and J lost 5 bases; unmatched junction nucleotides: 8. The CDR3 runs 14 residues. Germline V gene data show CDR1 as SGHTS and CDR2 as YDEGEE. CDR3 DNA sequence: TGTGCCAGCAGCGTTCAGGGGGGCGTAACTGAAGCTTTCTTT. Its protein is CASSVQGGVTEAFF.

V is TRBV6-1 and J is TRBJ1-4, with 8 bases matching TRBD1. CDR3 length: 14 amino acids. V trimming: 2 bases; J trimming: 7 bases; junction bases outside the gene matches: 3. Germline CDR1 MNHNS, CDR2 SASEGT. CDR3 sequence (DNA): TGTGCCAGCAGTGAACGACAGGGGAGTGAAAAACTGTTTTTT. This gives the protein CASSERQGSEKLFF.

This chain's CDR3 is CASRTGGAGGYTF. The DNA of the CDR3 is TGTGCCAGCAGGACAGGGGGCGCAGGTGGCTACACCTTC. This rearrangement joins TRBV27 to TRBJ1-2; 10 bases fit TRBD1. V shed 6 bases and J 7 bases; nucleotides not matched to a gene: 5. Germline assignment: CDR1 MNHEY and CDR2 SMNVEV (reference sequence). The CDR3 runs to 13 residues.

The chain has TRBV5-1 and TRBJ2-2, with a possible D match to TRBD2 (6 bases). This CDR3 comprises 16 residues. Germline V gene data show CDR1 as SGHRS and CDR2 as YFSETQ. Trimming took off 3 bases at V and 5 bases at J, with 17 bases between the two ends. The CDR3 sequence is CASSYTSLAGTGELFF. CDR3 bases: TGCGCCAGCAGCTATACTAGCCTAGCTGGTACCGGGGAGCTGTTTTTT.

The chain carries TRBV5-1 and TRBJ1-2, with D perhaps matching TRBD1 (6 bases). Trimming cost V 4 bases and J 0 bases, with 10 bases left between them. This CDR3 has 14 residues. Germline V CDR1 and CDR2: SGHRS, YFSETQ. CDR3 region: CASSQGKANYGYTF. Here the CDR3 DNA reads TGCGCCAGCAGCCAGGGGAAAGCTAACTATGGCTACACCTTC. The full variable domain, its missing parts supplied by reference TRBV5-1 and TRBJ1-2, is KAGVTQTPRYLIKTRGQQVTLSCSPISGHRSVSWYQQTPGQGLQFLFEYFSETQRNKGNFPGRFSGRQFSNSRSEMNVSTLELGDSALYLCASSQGKANYGYTFGSGTRLTVV.

This clone came up a few times. V is TRBV2 and J is TRBJ1-4, with a tentative D call TRBD1 (6 bases). The CDR3 loop spans 15 amino acids. The V gene's germline CDR1 is SNHLY and CDR2 FYNNEI. Trimming stripped 5 bases from V and 4 bases from J, with 14 bases between. The CDR3 loop is CASSKTTGINEKLFF. Written as DNA, the CDR3 is TGTGCCAGCAGTAAGACTACAGGGATTAATGAAAAACTGTTTTTT.

This clone was seen only a few times. DNA for the CDR3: TGTGCCAGCAGCCTTAACGGAGGCGACATCATGAACACTGAAGCTTTCTTT. Translation: CASSLNGGDIMNTEAFF. This chain links TRBV3-1 (or the pseudogene TRBV3-2) with TRBJ1-1; the D is unclear. CDR1 and CDR2 from the germline V gene are LGHDT and YNNKEL (reference sequence). The CDR3 extends over 17 amino acids. V gave up 4 bases and J gave up 0 bases, with 18 bases separating them.

J is TRBJ1-6 and V is TRBV7-9, with 10 nucleotides matching TRBD1. The CDR3 runs 14 residues. V dropped 7 bases and J dropped 7; count of bases not matched to a gene: 4. Germline CDR1 is SEHNR and CDR2 is FQNEAQ (reference sequence). The CDR3 here is CASTRDRGNSPLHF. For the CDR3, the DNA is TGTGCCAGCACCCGGGACAGGGGAAATTCACCCCTCCACTTT. Complete variable domain (other parts from reference TRBV7-9 and TRBJ1-6): DTGVSQNPRHKITKRGQNVTFRCDPISEHNRLYWYRQTLGQGPEFLTYFQNEAQLEKSRLLSDRFSAERPKGSFSTLEIQRTEQGDSAMYLCASTRDRGNSPLHFGNGTRLTVT.

The chain couples TRBV7-9 to TRBJ2-6, with 9 bases that match TRBD1. Germline CDR1 SEHNR, CDR2 FQNEAQ (reference sequence). The J segment lost 1 base and the V segment lost 9 bases, leaving 1 base of the junction unmatched. This CDR3 comprises 14 residues. The CDR3 region has the DNA TGTGCCAGGACAGGGGGATCTGGGGCCAACGTCCTGACTTTC. Translating gives CARTGGSGANVLTF.

In its sample, this clone was seen a few times. The gene calls are TRBV7-8 and TRBJ1-5; maybe TRBD1 (5 bases). The CDR3 is 14 residues long. V dropped 1 base and J dropped 5 bases, with 9 bases sitting between them. The V gene's germline CDR1 is SGHVS and CDR2 FQNEAQ. This chain's CDR3 is CASSLGRGDQPQHF. DNA for the CDR3: TGTGCCAGCAGCTTAGGGAGGGGTGATCAGCCCCAGCATTTT.

The rearrangement links TRBV20-1 to TRBJ1-2; 7 bases are a match to TRBD1. The CDR3 totals 15 residues. Germline V gene lookup returns CDR1 DFQATT and CDR2 SNEGSKA (reference sequence). V lost 3 bases and J lost 0; bases outside the gene matches: 7. The DNA for the CDR3 is TGCAGTGCTAGTCCGGGACAGAATTCTAACTATGGCTACACCTTC. It specifies CSASPGQNSNYGYTF.

The chain uses TRBV3-1 (or the pseudogene TRBV3-2) and TRBJ2-7, with 9 bases fitting TRBD1. CDR1 and CDR2 (germline): LGHDT, YNNKEL (reference sequence). V dropped 1 base and J dropped 6; count of bases not matched to a gene: 7. The CDR3 contains 15 residues. The CDR3 sequence: CASSQGGTGHSEQYF. CDR3 coding DNA: TGTGCCAGCAGCCAAGGGGGGACAGGGCACAGCGAGCAGTACTTC.

J is TRBJ2-1 and V is TRBV30; maybe TRBD1 (5 bases). Trimming took 1 base from V and 6 from J, leaving 10 bases between them. The CDR3 length is 13 residues. The germline V gene encodes CDR1 GTSNPN and CDR2 SVGIG (reference sequence). Written as DNA, the CDR3 is TGTGCCTGGAGTGCGCAGCAGGGCAATGAGCAGTTCTTC. It translates to CAWSAQQGNEQFF. The full variable domain, rest sourced from reference TRBV30 and TRBJ2-1, is SQTIHQWPATLVQPVGSPLSLECTVEGTSNPNLYWYRQAAGRGLQLLFYSVGIGQISSEVPQNLSASRPQDRQFILSSKKLLLSDSGFYLCAWSAQQGNEQFFGPGTRLTVL.

The chain is built from TRBV6-5 and TRBJ2-7, with 8 bases fitting TRBD1. This CDR3 is built from 14 residues. V shed 7 bases and J 4 bases; nucleotides not matched to a gene: 9. Germline values: CDR1 MNHEY, CDR2 SVGAGI. This CDR3 reads CASTTPGGAYEQYF. The CDR3 region has the DNA TGTGCCAGCACAACCCCAGGGGGCGCTTACGAGCAGTACTTC.

As DNA, the CDR3 is TGCGCCAGCAGCCCCGGGACAGGCGGCGTTTTATCAAACACTGAAGCTTTCTTT. Protein product: CASSPGTGGVLSNTEAFF. The chain joins TRBV4-1 to TRBJ1-1; 8 bases agree with TRBD1. Germline V gene data show CDR1 as MGHRA and CDR2 as YSYEKL. The CDR3 sequence is 18 residues long. Trimming took 4 bases from V and 2 from J; bases not matched to a gene: 15.

Concerning this clone itself: Other DNA sequences in this specimen translate into the identical CDR3. V and J are TRBV5-1 and TRBJ1-4, with unresolved D. The germline CDR1 and CDR2 sequences are SGHRS and YFSETQ. With 0 bases removed from V and 10 bases from J, the gap between germline ends came to 10 bases. The length of the CDR3 is 13 residues. The DNA of the CDR3 is TGCGCCAGCAGCTTGGAAGCCGGGAGAAAACTGTTTTTT. Protein product: CASSLEAGRKLFF.

The chain links TRBV5-6 to TRBJ1-2; possibly TRBD1 for D (5 bases). Germline V CDR1 and CDR2: SGHDT, YYEEEE. V lost 3 bases to trimming and J lost 0 bases, with 12 bases between them. This CDR3 contains 15 residues. The CDR3 loop is CASSSGLLSNYGYTF. The CDR3 nucleotides are TGTGCCAGCAGCTCGGGACTGTTGTCTAACTATGGCTACACCTTC. Combining the CDR3 with reference TRBV5-6 and TRBJ1-2 gives the whole variable domain DAGVTQSPTHLIKTRGQQVTLRCSPKSGHDTVSWYQQALGQGPQFIFQYYEEEERQRGNFPDRFSGHQFPNYSSELNVNALLLGDSALYLCASSSGLLSNYGYTFGSGTRLTVV.